These T cell receptor beta chains were read from a single sample in a study of regulatory T cells in long-lasting Graves disease. TCRdb re-called the multiplex PCR reads through MiXCR, storing one row per CDR3 protein. The sample records some 320,000 distinct CDR3 sequences, about 18% being singletons. Sequences were derived from peripheral blood mononuclear cells (PBMCs), sampled at new diagnosis, from a patient treated with antithyroid drugs. These receptors were collected from a female donor with Graves disease. CDR3s include the opening cysteine and the closing phenylalanine or tryptophan. The order of the fields is CDR3 protein, CDR3 DNA, D gene, V gene, clone size, J gene. The D gene is left open where the match is weak. Only part of the rows carry a size: once, few, many, or a class if the clone is expanded.

cdr3_aa: CASSRDYRSYEQYF
cdr3_nt: TGTGCCAGCTCGCGGGACTACCGGAGCTACGAGCAGTACTTC
d_call: TRBD2
v_call: TRBV18
clone_size: many
j_call: TRBJ2-7

cdr3_aa: CASSSQGTSGSKETQYF
cdr3_nt: TGTGCCAGCAGCTCACAAGGGACTAGCGGGAGTAAAGAGACCCAGTACTTC
d_call: TRBD2
v_call: TRBV11-2
clone_size: many
j_call: TRBJ2-5

cdr3_aa: CSARNPRGQLETQYF
cdr3_nt: TGCAGTGCTAGAAACCCCAGGGGGCAGTTGGAGACCCAGTACTTC
d_call: TRBD1
v_call: TRBV20-1
clone_size: many
j_call: TRBJ2-5

cdr3_aa: CASTPGQGGANVLTF
cdr3_nt: TGCGCCAGCACACCAGGGCAGGGTGGGGCCAACGTCCTGACTTTC
d_call: -
v_call: TRBV4-1
clone_size: few
j_call: TRBJ2-6

cdr3_aa: CASSLREDRVEEQYF
cdr3_nt: TGCGCCAGCAGCCTGAGAGAGGACAGGGTAGAGGAGCAGTACTTC
d_call: TRBD1
v_call: TRBV4-1
clone_size: many
j_call: TRBJ2-7

cdr3_aa: CASTPRGPGELFF
cdr3_nt: TGTGCCAGCACTCCTCGTGGACCCGGGGAGCTGTTTTTT
d_call: -
v_call: TRBV6-2/TRBV6-3
clone_size: many
j_call: TRBJ2-2

cdr3_aa: CASSRGSGGRQPQHF
cdr3_nt: TGTGCCAGTAGTAGGGGGAGTGGGGGACGGCAGCCCCAGCATTTT
d_call: -
v_call: TRBV19
clone_size: few
j_call: TRBJ1-5

cdr3_aa: CASSPGTGVATNEKLFF
cdr3_nt: TGTGCCAGCAGTCCCGGGACAGGCGTTGCAACTAATGAAAAACTGTTTTTT
d_call: TRBD1
v_call: TRBV27
clone_size: many
j_call: TRBJ1-4

cdr3_aa: CASSLHRVHTGELFF
cdr3_nt: TGTGCCAGCAGTCTTCACCGTGTGCACACCGGGGAGCTGTTTTTT
d_call: -
v_call: TRBV27
clone_size: many
j_call: TRBJ2-2

cdr3_aa: CASSLGSGRTQETQYF
cdr3_nt: TGTGCCAGCAGCTTAGGTAGCGGGCGCACTCAAGAGACCCAGTACTTC
d_call: TRBD2
v_call: TRBV11-1
clone_size: -
j_call: TRBJ2-5

cdr3_aa: CASSSGGPLTSPQFF
cdr3_nt: TGTGCCAGCAGCTCCGGGGGACCGCTGACCAGCCCACAGTTCTTC
d_call: -
v_call: TRBV7-2
clone_size: many
j_call: TRBJ2-1

cdr3_aa: CASTSVGSYNEQFF
cdr3_nt: TGTGCCAGTACCTCAGTTGGGAGTTACAATGAGCAGTTCTTC
d_call: -
v_call: TRBV19
clone_size: -
j_call: TRBJ2-1

cdr3_aa: CASSGGPRDEQYF
cdr3_nt: TGTGCCAGCTCAGGCGGGCCTAGGGACGAGCAGTACTTC
d_call: -
v_call: TRBV18
clone_size: -
j_call: TRBJ2-7

cdr3_aa: CASGLGQYNEQLF
cdr3_nt: TGTGCCAGCGGCTTAGGGCAGTACAATGAGCAGCTCTTC
d_call: -
v_call: TRBV11-2
clone_size: once
j_call: TRBJ2-1

cdr3_aa: CASSHPGRGLAEKLFF
cdr3_nt: TGCGCCAGCAGCCATCCTGGAAGGGGGCTGGCAGAAAAACTGTTTTTT
d_call: TRBD1
v_call: TRBV4-1
clone_size: -
j_call: TRBJ1-4

cdr3_aa: CASSNPGTSGNNEQFF
cdr3_nt: TGTGCCAGTAGTAATCCGGGGACTAGCGGGAACAATGAGCAGTTCTTC
d_call: TRBD2
v_call: TRBV19
clone_size: many
j_call: TRBJ2-1

cdr3_aa: CATSPAGYEQYF
cdr3_nt: TGTGCCACCTCCCCAGCAGGCTACGAGCAGTACTTC
d_call: -
v_call: TRBV2
clone_size: -
j_call: TRBJ2-7

cdr3_aa: CASSLAAYGEKLFF
cdr3_nt: TGTGCCAGCAGCTTAGCGGCGTACGGTGAAAAACTGTTTTTT
d_call: -
v_call: TRBV11-3
clone_size: many
j_call: TRBJ1-4

cdr3_aa: CASRQRDASCTEQFF
cdr3_nt: TGTGCCAGCAGACAACGCGACGCAAGCTGCACTGAGCAGTTCTTC
d_call: -
v_call: TRBV2
clone_size: many
j_call: TRBJ2-1

cdr3_aa: CASTTIGSYTEAFF
cdr3_nt: TGTGCCAGCACCACAATCGGGAGTTACACTGAAGCTTTCTTT
d_call: -
v_call: TRBV5-8
clone_size: many
j_call: TRBJ1-1

cdr3_aa: CASSFGGGLAGDEQFF
cdr3_nt: TGTGCCAGCAGTTTTGGGGGCGGTTTAGCAGGGGATGAGCAGTTCTTC
d_call: -
v_call: TRBV12-3/TRBV12-4
clone_size: many
j_call: TRBJ2-1

cdr3_aa: CASSLGSGRWDEQFF
cdr3_nt: TGTGCCAGCAGCTTAGGCAGCGGGAGGTGGGATGAGCAGTTCTTC
d_call: TRBD2
v_call: TRBV7-2
clone_size: -
j_call: TRBJ2-1

cdr3_aa: CASSASSTGYTEAFF
cdr3_nt: TGTGCCAGCAGCGCAAGTTCGACAGGGTACACTGAAGCTTTCTTT
d_call: TRBD1
v_call: TRBV3-1
clone_size: many
j_call: TRBJ1-1

cdr3_aa: CASSLVLGSTDTQYF
cdr3_nt: TGTGCCAGCAGTTTAGTACTTGGGAGCACAGATACGCAGTATTTT
d_call: -
v_call: TRBV28
clone_size: many
j_call: TRBJ2-3

cdr3_aa: CASSKAGTSGRVLGDTQYF
cdr3_nt: TGTGCCAGCAGCAAGGCCGGGACTAGCGGGAGGGTATTAGGAGATACGCAGTATTTT
d_call: TRBD2
v_call: TRBV4-2
clone_size: few
j_call: TRBJ2-3

cdr3_aa: CASSFITGGDYEQYF
cdr3_nt: TGTGCCAGCAGCTTTATCACTGGAGGAGATTACGAGCAGTACTTC
d_call: -
v_call: TRBV11-3
clone_size: many
j_call: TRBJ2-7

cdr3_aa: CASSFLRGSNSPLHF
cdr3_nt: TGTGCCAGCAGTTTCTTGAGGGGAAGCAATTCACCCCTCCACTTT
d_call: -
v_call: TRBV6-2/TRBV6-3
clone_size: once
j_call: TRBJ1-6

cdr3_aa: CPSNGRTSALRETQYF
cdr3_nt: TGCCCGAGTAATGGTCGGACTAGCGCCCTGAGGGAGACCCAGTACTTC
d_call: TRBD2
v_call: TRBV5-1
clone_size: -
j_call: TRBJ2-5

cdr3_aa: CASSWGGGAYQPQHF
cdr3_nt: TGTGCCAGCAGCTGGGGCGGGGGCGCGTACCAGCCCCAGCATTTT
d_call: -
v_call: TRBV12-3/TRBV12-4
clone_size: -
j_call: TRBJ1-5

cdr3_aa: CSVDRNTEAFF
cdr3_nt: TGCAGCGTGGACAGGAACACTGAAGCTTTCTTT
d_call: -
v_call: TRBV29-1
clone_size: many
j_call: TRBJ1-1

cdr3_aa: CASSSLSGPYEQYF
cdr3_nt: TGCGCCAGCAGCTCCCTTAGCGGCCCCTACGAGCAGTACTTC
d_call: -
v_call: TRBV5-1
clone_size: many
j_call: TRBJ2-7

cdr3_aa: CASRKGREPSSNEQFF
cdr3_nt: TGTGCCAGCAGAAAGGGGCGGGAGCCCTCTTCGAATGAGCAGTTCTTC
d_call: TRBD2
v_call: TRBV27
clone_size: many
j_call: TRBJ2-1